This T cell receptor (beta chain) was recorded in a study of T cells in tuberculosis. Whole-study findings and limits: GMM-specific TCRs were nearer to active tuberculosis alpha repertoires, suggesting expansion.

Active tuberculosis patients were new diagnoses, HIV-seronegative, South African, and aged 18 years or older. Each patient had positive sputum smear microscopy and/or positive culture. TCRdb's table, derived via immunoSEQ multiplex PCR, lists solely in-frame clones and lacks some. The data hold 9,500 to 12,000 clones, with about 93% observed a single time. Comment on this clone: Its cognate antigen is unknown.

Sequencing used PBMCs. This sequence originates from an adult with tuberculosis.

CDR3 amino acids: CASRPTTGTYEQYF. The CDR3 DNA follows: TGTGCCAGCAGACCTACGACAGGGACCTACGAGCAGTACTTC. The chain carries TRBV6-5 and TRBJ2-7, with 7 nucleotides matching TRBD1. This CDR3 has 14 residues. The junction had 7 bases not matched to a gene; V was cut back by 6 bases and J by 2 bases. Germline CDR1 MNHEY, CDR2 SVGAGI.